This T cell receptor beta chain emerged from a study of blood T cell repertoires in COVID-19. J lost 0 bases, V lost 2 bases, and 8 bases had no gene match. Per the germline V gene, CDR1 is SGHNT and CDR2 is YYREEE (reference sequence). This CDR3 has 16 residues. Libraries were prepared by immunoSEQ multiplex PCR; TCRdb keeps only in-frame clonotypes and omits some of them. The sample yields under 300,000 clones, around 90% seen once. The sample consisted of PBMCs or T cells enriched from blood (not recorded which). The chain couples TRBV5-4 to TRBJ2-7, with TRBD2 identical over 7 bases. This receptor was identified in a woman in her late teens or twenties who had recovered from COVID-19. CDR3 region: CASSLSNSGVSYEQYF. For the CDR3, the DNA is TGTGCCAGCAGCTTATCTAACAGCGGGGTCTCCTACGAGCAGTACTTC.